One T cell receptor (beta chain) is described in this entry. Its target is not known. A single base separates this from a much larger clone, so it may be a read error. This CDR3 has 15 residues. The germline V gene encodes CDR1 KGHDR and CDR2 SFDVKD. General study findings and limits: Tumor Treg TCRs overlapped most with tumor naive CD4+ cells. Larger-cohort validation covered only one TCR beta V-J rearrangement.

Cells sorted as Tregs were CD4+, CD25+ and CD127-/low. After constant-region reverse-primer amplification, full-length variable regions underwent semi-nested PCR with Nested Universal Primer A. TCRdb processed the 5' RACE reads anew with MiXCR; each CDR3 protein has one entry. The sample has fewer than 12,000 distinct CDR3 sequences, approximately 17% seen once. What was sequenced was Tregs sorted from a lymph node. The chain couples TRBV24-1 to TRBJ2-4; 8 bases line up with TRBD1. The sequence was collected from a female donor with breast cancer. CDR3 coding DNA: TGTGCCACCAGTGATGTCCGGGACAGGATAAACATGCAGTACTTC. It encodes CATSDVRDRINMQYF.